Listed below are T cell receptor beta chains from one sample, sequenced in a study of T cells after yellow fever vaccination. Each CDR3 protein gets one entry after TCRdb re-called the 5' RACE reads with MiXCR. The sample consists of roughly 310,000 distinct CDR3 sequences, 7.5% to 9% of them appearing once. The material sequenced was PBMCs, taken on the day of the first yellow fever vaccination. The receptor set was obtained from a man younger than 30 who received the YFV17D yellow fever vaccine. CDR3s leave out the opening cysteine and the closing phenylalanine or tryptophan. Fields, in order: V gene, clone size, J gene, CDR3 protein. Rows give clone size only sometimes, using once, few, many, or a class for an expanded clone.

TRBV28	many	TRBJ2-2	ASSKWTGSPGELF
TRBV7-9	NA	TRBJ2-1	ASSFQTPPAEF
TRBV11-1	NA	TRBJ2-2	ASSPRTGTNTGELF
TRBV6-2/TRBV6-3	few	TRBJ2-5	ASSRRTGDKETQY
TRBV5-1	NA	TRBJ2-6	ASSMTAPGANVLT
TRBV10-3	many	TRBJ2-7	AISDLGDEQY
TRBV20-1	NA	TRBJ2-5	SVFLPSGQTQY
TRBV28	NA	TRBJ1-5	ASRGNQPQH
TRBV7-2	NA	TRBJ2-3	ASSKQGDTQY
TRBV4-3	few	TRBJ1-6	ASSQEAPFPLH
TRBV12-3/TRBV12-4	few	TRBJ1-3	ASSLLRSGNTIY
TRBV3-1	many	TRBJ2-1	ASRPWELAKNEQF
TRBV4-3	few	TRBJ1-3	ASSQDVAAGNTIY
TRBV7-6	few	TRBJ2-7	ASSLGPPGPYEQY
TRBV12-3/TRBV12-4	few	TRBJ2-3	ASSFPAVGGDTQY
TRBV5-1	NA	TRBJ1-6	ASSSGQGATSPLH